This T cell receptor (beta chain) was found in a study of blood T cell repertoires in COVID-19. Looking at the study overall: From the United States, Italy and Spain came samples of acute and convalescent COVID-19. PBMCs, B-cell-depleted T cells, or T cells were the source of the cDNA or gDNA that made up the material.

This clone was seen only a few times. The V gene's germline CDR1 is MNHEY and CDR2 SVGEGT. V lost 4 bases, J lost 0 bases, and 11 bases stayed unmatched. This CDR3 is 17 amino acids long. In the original processing: Counts of nucleated cells, estimated from reference gene primer amplification, were obtained. Data came from immunoSEQ multiplex PCR; TCRdb stores just in-frame clones and leaves some out. D and trimming were read from the DNA, whereas the V and J calls and clone size are those reported in that table. The sample carries 150,000 to 200,000 clones, about 87% recorded once. Material: peripheral blood. This sequence joins TRBV6-2 or TRBV6-3 and TRBJ1-1; TRBD1 matches 7 bases. The receptor was isolated from a woman aged 45-60 years with acute or convalescent COVID-19. CDR3: CASSSTGRRDMNTEAFF. The CDR3, as DNA: TGTGCCAGCAGTTCGACAGGGAGGAGAGACATGAACACTGAAGCTTTCTTT.